Below, 28 T cell receptor beta chains from the same sample are listed, as sequenced in a study of human CD4 T cells and Enterobacteriaceae. Sorting took every CD4+ cell except CD45RA+CCR7+CD95- naive cells, reaching over 98% purity. Only in-frame clones appear in the TCRdb table, and some are missing; sequencing was by immunoSEQ multiplex PCR. This sample has fewer than 35,000 clones, with approximately 80% found just once. The sequencing input was memory CD4+ T cells from blood. The receptors were gathered from a human donor in good health.

About this clone: Within the sample, other DNA sequences also encode this same CDR3. The chain links TRBV28 to TRBJ2-7, with a weak D call TRBD2 (5 bases). CDR1 is MDHEN, CDR2 SYDVKM, per germline. This CDR3 spans 14 amino acids. The V gene lost 2 bases and the J gene lost 4 bases, with 12 bases spanning the gap. The DNA of the CDR3 is TGTGCCAGCAGTTTACGAGGGCTGGGGTACGAGCAGTACTTC. Translated, it gives CASSLRGLGYEQYF.

V gene TRBV14 combines with J gene TRBJ2-7; 9 bases align to TRBD1. From germline, CDR1 is SGHDN and CDR2 FVKESK. This CDR3 has 15 residues. With V trimmed by 5 bases and J by 1 base, 6 bases remained unmatched. As DNA, the CDR3 is TGTGCCAGCAGCTACACCGGGACAGGGTCCTACGAGCAGTACTTC. Amino acids: CASSYTGTGSYEQYF.

The chain employs TRBV25-1 and TRBJ2-7; possibly TRBD1 for D (5 bases). V was pared by 0 bases and J by 6 bases, with 9 bases between. The germline CDR1 and CDR2 sequences are MGHDK and SYGVNS. The CDR3 totals 13 residues. Written as DNA, the CDR3 is TGTGCCAGCAGTGAATATGTAGGGGTCGAGCAGTACTTC. Its translation is CASSEYVGVEQYF.

This clone was counted a single time. The chain has TRBV4-2 and TRBJ2-7; 7 bases fit TRBD1. The germline CDR1 and CDR2 sequences are LGHNA and YNFKEQ. The V and J ends lost 1 base and 2 bases, in that order; junction bases with no gene match: 5. There are 15 residues in the CDR3. The CDR3 nucleotides read TGTGCCAGCAGCCAAGCGACAGGGTCTCCCTACGAGCAGTACTTC. It translates to CASSQATGSPYEQYF.

The V call is TRBV18, the J call TRBJ2-1, with D perhaps given as TRBD1 or TRBD2 (5 bases each). The CDR3 length is 17 residues. V was cut by 4 bases and J by 6 bases, with 22 bases left in between. CDR1 KGHSH and CDR2 LQKENI come from the germline V gene. The CDR3 is CASSRAESQLGVNEQFF. CDR3 DNA sequence: TGTGCCAGCTCACGAGCGGAGAGTCAGTTGGGGGTCAATGAGCAGTTCTTC.

This clone came up a few times. The V and J genes are TRBV5-4 and TRBJ1-2, with no clear D. CDR3 size: 14 residues. CDR1 is SGHNT, CDR2 YYREEE, per germline (reference sequence). Trimming pared 1 base from V and 8 bases from J, leaving 15 bases between. The CDR3 region has the DNA TGTGCCAGCAGCTTGTTTTCTTCACAGCTAGGCTACACCTTC. It specifies CASSLFSSQLGYTF. Together with reference TRBV5-4 and TRBJ1-2, the CDR3 gives the full variable domain: ETGVTQSPTHLIKTRGQQVTLRCSSQSGHNTVSWYQQALGQGPQFIFQYYREEENGRGNFPPRFSGLQFPNYSSELNVNALELDDSALYLCASSLFSSQLGYTFGSGTRLTVV.

The V call is TRBV6-6, the J call TRBJ2-7; 9 bases agree with TRBD2. This CDR3 contains 12 residues. Germline CDR1 MNHNY, CDR2 SVGAGI (reference sequence). With 8 bases clipped from V and 6 bases from J, the junction kept 5 bases outside the gene matches. The chain's CDR3 is CASRGRVFEQYF. The CDR3 nucleotides are TGTGCCAGCCGCGGGAGGGTTTTCGAGCAGTACTTC.

This clone was seen once. The V and J genes are TRBV28 and TRBJ1-6; D call uncertain. V lost 6 bases and J lost 4, with 7 bases in between. The CDR3 length is 13 residues. Germline CDR1 and CDR2: MDHEN and SYDVKM. Here the CDR3 reads CASSREYNSPLHF. CDR3 nucleotides: TGTGCCAGCAGCCGGGAGTATAATTCACCCCTCCACTTT.

CDR3 amino acids: CASSLARTTEAFF. The CDR3 DNA follows: TGTGCCAGCAGCTTAGCGCGGACTACTGAAGCTTTCTTT. This chain uses TRBV7-8 with TRBJ1-1; D is unresolved. Trimming removed 0 bases from V and 5 bases from J, with 7 bases in between. The CDR3 extends over 13 amino acids. Germline CDR1 reads SGHVS; CDR2 reads FQNEAQ.

The J gene is TRBJ2-1, the V gene TRBV6-1; 11 bases are a match to TRBD2. This CDR3 comprises 14 residues. Trimming took 7 bases from V and 3 from J; bases not matched to a gene: 2. Germline loops: CDR1 MNHNS, CDR2 SASEGT. The CDR3: CASTLAGGYNEQFF. CDR3 coding DNA: TGTGCCAGCACCCTAGCGGGGGGCTACAATGAGCAGTTCTTC.

The V gene is TRBV6-5, the J gene TRBJ2-5; TRBD1 or TRBD2 may be the D gene (5 bases each). The CDR3 is 16 residues long. V was pared by 0 bases and J by 3 bases, with 14 bases between. Germline V CDR1 and CDR2: MNHEY, SVGAGI. The CDR3 coding sequence is TGTGCCAGCAGTTACTCGATAGCTGGGGGAAAAGAGACCCAGTACTTC. It codes for CASSYSIAGGKETQYF.

This clone was found once. The chain links TRBV30 to TRBJ2-2; 13 bases agree with TRBD2. Germline CDR1 reads GTSNPN; CDR2 reads SVGIG (reference sequence). Losses at the gene ends were 6 bases for V and 7 bases for J; bases not matched to a gene: 8. The length of the CDR3 is 15 residues. In DNA, the CDR3 is TGTGCCTGTACCGGACTAGCGGGGGCCCGCGGGGAGCTGTTTTTT. It codes for CACTGLAGARGELFF.

The chain recombines TRBV5-1 with TRBJ1-1; perhaps TRBD1 as D (6 bases). Germline V lookup: CDR1 SGHRS, CDR2 YFSETQ. The CDR3 covers 14 residues. The germline V and J ends were trimmed by 7 bases and 6 bases, with 19 bases remaining between them. The DNA for the CDR3 is TGCGCCAGCGGGCCCGGACAGCCTGACGCTGAAGCTTTCTTT. Protein product: CASGPGQPDAEAFF.

V gene TRBV7-7 combines with J gene TRBJ2-5, with D tentatively TRBD1 or TRBD2 (5 bases each). The J call is doubtful: the DNA matches TRBJ2-7 better. The germline gives CDR1 SSHAT, CDR2 FNYEAQ (reference sequence). This CDR3 contains 13 residues. Here the CDR3 reads CASSPGRPYEQYF. Here the CDR3 DNA reads TGTGCCAGCAGCCCGGGACGGCCCTACGAGCAGTACTTC.

The chain employs TRBV7-2 and TRBJ2-5, with D perhaps matching TRBD2 (6 bases). The V end lost 5 bases, the J end lost 2 bases, and 15 bases lay between the germline ends. Germline V gives CDR1 SGHTA, CDR2 FQGNSA. This CDR3 contains 15 residues. The CDR3 is CASSTRAGLQETQYF. The CDR3 DNA sequence: TGTGCCAGCAGCACCCGCGCGGGACTTCAAGAGACCCAGTACTTC.

The chain joins TRBV5-1 to TRBJ1-1; TRBD1 might be the D (5 bases). This CDR3 has 15 amino acids. Germline V gene lookup returns CDR1 SGHRS and CDR2 YFSETQ. The germline V and J ends were trimmed by 4 bases and 6 bases, with 19 bases remaining between them. The CDR3 sequence: CASSLGWLGRAEAFF. In DNA form, the CDR3 reads TGCGCCAGCAGCCTGGGTTGGTTGGGACGCGCTGAAGCTTTCTTT.

CDR3 nucleotide sequence: TGTGCCAGCAGCCCACAGGGGCTGGGCACAGATACGCAGTATTTT. As protein: CASSPQGLGTDTQYF. V gene TRBV6-4 combines with J gene TRBJ2-3, with 7 bases that match TRBD1. The CDR3 consists of 15 residues. V dropped 6 bases and J dropped 1; count of bases not matched to a gene: 7. Germline loops: CDR1 MRHNA, CDR2 SNTAGT.

The V gene is TRBV14, the J gene TRBJ2-3; 9 bases match TRBD1. The germline V gene encodes CDR1 SGHDN and CDR2 FVKESK. With 3 bases clipped from V and 1 base from J, the junction kept 11 bases outside the gene matches. The CDR3 consists of 18 residues. Here the CDR3 reads CASSHLLTGGGRTDTQYF. In DNA, the CDR3 is TGTGCCAGCAGCCACCTACTTACAGGGGGCGGTCGCACAGATACGCAGTATTTT.

This clone was seen more than once but under ten times. J is TRBJ2-7 and V is TRBV19; 9 nucleotides match TRBD1. The germline CDR1 and CDR2 sequences are LNHDA and SQIVND (reference sequence). V was clipped by 2 bases and J by 4 bases; unmatched bases: 3. This CDR3 contains 14 residues. CDR3 nucleotide sequence: TGTGCCAGTAGTATACCGGGACAGGGTTACGAGCAGTACTTC. This codes for CASSIPGQGYEQYF.

This rearrangement joins TRBV30 to TRBJ2-7; 7 nucleotides match TRBD2. The junction had 9 bases not matched to a gene; V was cut back by 0 bases and J by 13 bases. This CDR3 region has 12 residues. CDR1 and CDR2 from the germline V gene are GTSNPN and SVGIG (reference sequence). CDR3 bases: TGTGCCTGGAGTGTACCGGGGGGTTCAAGATACTTC. This codes for CAWSVPGGSRYF. Looking up the rest from reference TRBV30 and TRBJ2-7 gives the full variable domain: SQTIHQWPATLVQPVGSPLSLECTVEGTSNPNLYWYRQAAGRGLQLLFYSVGIGQISSEVPQNLSASRPQDRQFILSSKKLLLSDSGFYLCAWSVPGGSRYFGPGTRLTVT.

The V gene is TRBV4-2, the J gene TRBJ2-7; D perhaps matches TRBD1 (6 bases). Germline loops: CDR1 LGHNA, CDR2 YNFKEQ. The CDR3 is made up of 15 amino acids. V was trimmed by 0 bases and J by 5 bases, leaving 14 bases between them. This CDR3 is CASSQEETGQDEQYF. In nucleotides, the CDR3 is TGTGCCAGCAGCCAAGAAGAAACAGGGCAGGACGAGCAGTACTTC.

The CDR3 sequence: CASRDRGTGGYTF. Here the CDR3 DNA reads TGTGCCAGCAGGGACCGGGGAACAGGGGGCTACACCTTC. The chain recombines TRBV11-2 with TRBJ1-2, with D possibly TRBD1 on 6 matching bases. V dropped 6 bases and J dropped 8 bases, with 16 bases sitting between them. Germline values: CDR1 SGHAT, CDR2 FQNNGV. This CDR3 has 13 amino acids.

The rearrangement joins TRBV14 to TRBJ2-1; TRBD1 matches 7 bases. Unmatched junction bases numbered 9, after V lost 5 bases and J lost 11 bases. The CDR3 consists of 13 residues. CDR1 is SGHDN, CDR2 FVKESK, per germline. In DNA form, the CDR3 reads TGTGCCAGCAGCGTAGGGACAGTCGGCAAGCAGTTCTTC. Its protein is CASSVGTVGKQFF.

The chain carries TRBV7-2 and TRBJ2-7; no clear D gene. Germline CDR1 reads SGHTA; CDR2 reads FQGNSA. The CDR3 is 14 residues long. The V end lost 0 bases, the J end lost 3 bases, and 9 bases lay between the germline ends. As DNA, the CDR3 is TGTGCCAGCAGCTTAGCGGTAAACAGCTACGAGCAGTACTTC. Residues: CASSLAVNSYEQYF. The whole variable domain, filled in from reference TRBV7-2 and TRBJ2-7, reads GAGVSQSPSNKVTEKGKDVELRCDPISGHTALYWYRQSLGQGLEFLIYFQGNSAPDKSGLPSDRFSAERTGGSVSTLTIQRTQQEDSAVYLCASSLAVNSYEQYFGPGTRLTVT.

The rearrangement joins TRBV10-3 to TRBJ1-2; the match to TRBD1 covers 7 bases. The CDR3 is 15 residues long. Germline CDR1 is ENHRY and CDR2 is SYGVKD. J lost 3 bases, V lost 0 bases, and 4 bases had no gene match. CDR3 in DNA: TGTGCCATCAGTGAGTCGGGAGGGGGCGACTATGGCTACACCTTC. Its protein is CAISESGGGDYGYTF.

The chain joins TRBV7-2 to TRBJ2-5; TRBD1 aligns across 7 bases. Trimming removed 4 bases from V and 5 bases from J; junction bases left unmatched: 1. CDR1 SGHTA and CDR2 FQGNSA come from the germline V gene. The CDR3 totals 12 residues. The CDR3: CASSSQGETQYF. CDR3 nucleotides: TGTGCCAGCAGCTCACAGGGGGAGACCCAGTACTTC.

This clone showed up just once. The V gene is TRBV6-1, the J gene TRBJ2-5, with D perhaps assigned TRBD1 or TRBD2 (5 bases each). The CDR3 runs to 15 residues. The germline V gene has CDR1 MNHNS and CDR2 SASEGT. With 8 bases removed from V and 1 base from J, the gap between germline ends came to 17 bases. The DNA for the CDR3 is TGTGCCAGCTTAAACATCGGGACCCCCCAAGAGACCCAGTACTTC. The encoded protein is CASLNIGTPQETQYF.

In its sample, this clone was seen a few times. This chain uses TRBV7-9 with TRBJ1-2; perhaps TRBD1 as D (5 bases). V shed 11 bases and J shed 4 bases, with 11 bases lying between them. Germline V gene lookup returns CDR1 SEHNR and CDR2 FQNEAQ (reference sequence). The CDR3 extends over 11 amino acids. CDR3 protein: CAFGGIYGYTF. In DNA form, the CDR3 reads TGTGCCTTCGGGGGGATCTATGGCTACACCTTC.